This T cell receptor (beta chain) was sequenced during a study of identical twins. V was trimmed by 3 bases and J by 0 bases, leaving 16 bases between them. This CDR3 comprises 16 residues. Germline CDR1 reads SQVTM; CDR2 reads ANQGSEA. Ten or more counts support this clonotype. The antigen remains unidentified. General study points: Excess low generation probability was seen in twin-shared out-of-frame alpha sequences.

TCRdb recomputed calls from the 5' RACE reads with MiXCR, one row per CDR3 protein. The data contain approximately 700,000 distinct CDR3 sequences, around 6.1% of them singletons. The chain has TRBV29-1 and TRBJ2-3, with D hard to call. The receptor comes from a man aged 18 to 35 in good health. Sequencing input: naive T cells sorted from blood. The chain's CDR3 is CSVDGLQWSSTDTQYF. CDR3 DNA: TGCAGCGTTGACGGGTTACAGTGGAGTAGCACAGATACGCAGTATTTT.